The next 20 T cell receptor beta chains were all read from a single sample in a study of T cells in Graves' hyperthyroidism and ophthalmopathy. The source material, RNA transcripts, was used to amplify TCR beta CDR3 regions. An initial round of RT-PCR targeting the TCR CDR3 relied on the HTBI primer set. In TCRdb, the multiplex PCR reads were re-called with MiXCR into one record per CDR3 protein. Of 250,000 to 350,000 distinct CDR3 sequences in the sample, over 20% were seen once. The sequencing sample was made of blood. The receptors were gathered from a man between 25 and 39 years old with Graves' ophthalmopathy.

V is TRBV29-1 and J is TRBJ2-7; D gene ambiguous. V gave up 6 bases and J gave up 0 bases, with 6 bases separating them. The CDR3 has 11 amino acids. The germline V gene has CDR1 SQVTM and CDR2 ANQGSEA. The CDR3 bases are TGCAGCGTCACAAGCTCCTACGAGCAGTACTTC. This gives the protein CSVTSSYEQYF.

This clonotype was recorded at least ten times. The J gene is TRBJ2-7, the V gene TRBV11-2, with 11 bases that match TRBD2. V gave up 1 base and J gave up 6 bases; unmatched junction bases: 2. The CDR3 covers 14 residues. Germline assignment: CDR1 SGHAT and CDR2 FQNNGV. CDR3 loop: CASSLVGTSGEQYF. For the CDR3, the DNA is TGTGCCAGCAGCTTAGTCGGGACTAGCGGCGAGCAGTACTTC.

This clonotype was observed many times. CDR3 nucleotides: TGTGCCTGGAGTGTAGTAGGGAATGGCTACACCTTC. Residues: CAWSVVGNGYTF. This chain links TRBV30 with TRBJ1-2; D uncertain. From germline, CDR1 is GTSNPN and CDR2 SVGIG (reference sequence). This CDR3 is 12 amino acids long. Trimming took 0 bases from V and 6 from J, leaving 8 bases between them.

This clonotype has at least ten counts. This rearrangement joins TRBV27 to TRBJ2-1, with TRBD2 as a possible D gene (6 bases). The V end was cut by 4 bases, the J end by 8 bases, with 15 bases between. The length of the CDR3 is 14 residues. Germline assignment: CDR1 MNHEY and CDR2 SMNVEV (reference sequence). CDR3 sequence (DNA): TGTGCCAGCAGTTCCGGCTCTAGCGAGGATGAGCAGTTCTTC. It codes for CASSSGSSEDEQFF.

This clonotype occurred a few times. The chain has TRBV20-1 and TRBJ2-4, with a weak D call TRBD1 (6 bases). Germline V gene sequence: CDR1 DFQATT, CDR2 SNEGSKA (reference sequence). The CDR3 contains 16 residues. Trimming took off 5 bases at V and 0 bases at J, with 17 bases between the two ends. The CDR3: CSASTTGSLAKNIQYF. In DNA form, the CDR3 reads TGCAGTGCTTCGACGACAGGCTCCCTAGCCAAAAACATTCAGTACTTC.

This clonotype appeared a few times. This sequence joins TRBV6-1 and TRBJ2-7; D is possibly TRBD2 (5 bases). V shed 8 bases and J shed 2 bases, with 10 bases lying between them. The CDR3 totals 12 residues. Per the germline V gene, CDR1 is MNHNS and CDR2 is SASEGT. As DNA, the CDR3 is TGTGCCAGCTTGCGGGTGGCCTACGAGCAGTACTTC. Translated: CASLRVAYEQYF.

There are many counts of this clonotype. The genes are TRBV6-1 and TRBJ2-7, with 9 bases that match TRBD2. The CDR3 has 14 residues. Germline V gene sequence: CDR1 MNHNS, CDR2 SASEGT. With 6 bases clipped from V and 3 bases from J, the junction kept 6 bases outside the gene matches. The CDR3, as DNA: TGTGCCAGCAGCCAAAGCGGGAGGAGCTACGAGCAGTACTTC. Amino acids: CASSQSGRSYEQYF.

Ten or more counts support this clonotype. The rearrangement joins TRBV11-3 to TRBJ2-1; D is perhaps TRBD1 (6 bases). Germline V CDR1 and CDR2: SGHNT, YENEEA. The CDR3 is made up of 16 amino acids. Trimming removed 5 bases at V and 0 bases at J, with 14 bases between. CDR3 in DNA: TGTGCCAGCAGCGCCTCCGGGACACTCTCCTACAATGAGCAGTTCTTC. Translated, it gives CASSASGTLSYNEQFF.

The table lists this clonotype with many counts. This chain uses TRBV18 with TRBJ2-7, with 9 bases aligning to TRBD1. Unmatched junction bases numbered 4, after V lost 3 bases and J lost 4 bases. CDR1 and CDR2 (germline): KGHSH, LQKENI. There are 14 residues in the CDR3. The CDR3 DNA reads TGTGCCAGCTCACCGGAAGGGACAGGGTACGAGCAGTACTTC. Translating gives CASSPEGTGYEQYF.

This clonotype has just a few counts. The chain uses TRBV7-9 and TRBJ1-3, with D possibly matching TRBD1 (6 bases). The CDR3 totals 16 residues. V was clipped by 5 bases and J by 1 base, with 15 bases between them. CDR1 SEHNR and CDR2 FQNEAQ come from the germline V gene (reference sequence). The CDR3 spells CASSLGQPSSGNTIYF. The CDR3 region has the DNA TGTGCCAGCAGCCTTGGACAGCCCTCGTCTGGAAACACCATATATTTT.

In the case of this clonotype: A much bigger clone sits one base away, suggesting this may be a read error. The chain uses TRBV6-1 and TRBJ2-1; D remains unclear. The V and J ends lost 6 bases and 0 bases respectively, with 12 bases between them. The CDR3 length is 15 residues. Germline assignment: CDR1 MNHNS and CDR2 SASEGT. In DNA, the CDR3 is TGTGCCAGCAGGAAGGACCGCAACTCCTACAATGAGCAGTTCTTC. It encodes CASRKDRNSYNEQFF.

The chain combines TRBV15 with TRBJ2-1; the match to TRBD1 covers 9 bases. CDR3 length: 15 amino acids. CDR1 is LNHNV and CDR2 is YYDKDF in the germline V gene (reference sequence). V shed 3 bases and J 5 bases; nucleotides not matched to a gene: 5. The CDR3 DNA is TGTGCCACCAGCAGTACCGGGACAGGGAACAATGAGCAGTTCTTC. Amino acids: CATSSTGTGNNEQFF.

This clonotype appeared many times. The chain has TRBV12-3 or TRBV12-4 and TRBJ1-1, with a weak D call TRBD1 (5 bases). The V and J ends lost 5 bases and 1 base respectively, with 8 bases between them. This CDR3 has 13 residues. In DNA, the CDR3 is TGTGCCAGCAGTGACCAGGGGAACACTGAAGCTTTCTTT. Translating gives CASSDQGNTEAFF.

Comment on this clonotype: At one boundary the junction diverges from the germline segment, which might be a read error. The chain employs TRBV4-2 and TRBJ1-1; D not certain. CDR1 LGHNA and CDR2 YNFKEQ come from the germline V gene. The CDR3 runs to 14 residues. CDR3 amino acids: CASSQVTGNSEAFF. CDR3 DNA sequence: TGTGCCAGCAGCCAAGTAACGGGGAACTCTGAAGCTTTCTTT.

This clonotype occurred a few times. This chain uses TRBV28 with TRBJ2-1, with 12 nucleotides matching TRBD2. Trimming cost V 7 bases and J 8 bases; bases outside gene matches: 9. CDR3 length: 15 residues. In germline, CDR1 is MDHEN, CDR2 SYDVKM. The CDR3 region has the DNA TGTGCCAGCATCCCTAGCGGGAGGGCCGTCGATGAGCAGTTCTTC. Translating it yields CASIPSGRAVDEQFF. The full variable domain, with the rest looked up from reference TRBV28 and TRBJ2-1, is DVKVTQSSRYLVKRTGEKVFLECVQDMDHENMFWYRQDPGLGLRLIYFSYDVKMKEKGDIPEGYSVSREKKERFSLILESASTNQTSMYLCASIPSGRAVDEQFFGPGTRLTVL.

The V call is TRBV2, the J call TRBJ1-5; TRBD1 matches at 8 bases. The germline CDR1 and CDR2 sequences are SNHLY and FYNNEI. The junction had 10 bases not matched to a gene; V was cut back by 5 bases and J by 7 bases. The CDR3 is 15 residues long. The CDR3 coding sequence is TGTGCCAGCAGTATCGCAGGGGGCGCGAAACAGCCCCAGCATTTT. Protein sequence: CASSIAGGAKQPQHF.

This clonotype was seen ten or more times. This chain joins TRBV30 and TRBJ1-5, with D uncertain. The CDR3 loop spans 15 amino acids. Deletions cut 1 base from V and 3 bases from J, with 13 bases between. Germline CDR1 is GTSNPN and CDR2 is SVGIG (reference sequence). The CDR3 DNA follows: TGTGCCTGGAGTGGCGGAACACTCATCAATCAGCCCCAGCATTTT. Translating it yields CAWSGGTLINQPQHF.

This clonotype appeared many times. The genes are TRBV12-3 or TRBV12-4 and TRBJ2-3; 12 bases map to TRBD2. Trimming removed 4 bases from V and 4 bases from J; junction bases left unmatched: 12. The CDR3 has 18 amino acids. The CDR3 loop reads CASSSTLTSGSDSDTQYF. DNA for the CDR3: TGTGCCAGCAGTTCAACTTTGACTAGCGGGAGTGACTCAGATACGCAGTATTTT.

This clonotype appeared many times. This chain links TRBV5-6 with TRBJ2-1, with 8 bases fitting TRBD1. CDR3 size: 17 residues. The germline CDR1 and CDR2 sequences are SGHDT and YYEEEE. The junction had 12 bases not matched to a gene; V was cut back by 3 bases and J by 4 bases. The DNA of the CDR3 is TGTGCCAGCAGCTATCCCCCAAGACAGGGGAGGTACAATGAGCAGTTCTTC. Protein product: CASSYPPRQGRYNEQFF.

The chain links TRBV28 to TRBJ2-2; D gene ambiguous. Germline V gene data show CDR1 as MDHEN and CDR2 as SYDVKM. The CDR3 length is 15 residues. Between the trimmed V and J ends, which lost 4 bases and 1 base, there was a span of 10 bases. Here the CDR3 reads CASSSLSVNTGELFF. The CDR3 bases are TGTGCCAGCAGTTCATTGAGTGTGAACACCGGGGAGCTGTTTTTT.